A selection of T cell receptor beta chains follows, all from one sample in a study of blood T cell repertoires in COVID-19. Clones were sequenced by immunoSEQ multiplex PCR, and TCRdb holds only the in-frame ones, with some missing. The repertoire consists of roughly 290,000 clones, with around 85% occurring once and the leading ten covering over 6%. Sequencing used PBMCs or T cells enriched from blood (not recorded which). The receptor source for this set is a woman aged 40 to 50 who had recovered from COVID-19. Each CDR3 is given with its conserved first and last residue. Each record gives: V gene, CDR3 protein.

V: TRBV27; CDR3: CASSSLEGVVSTDTQYF
V: TRBV7-6; CDR3: CASSEQRTGRNEKLFF
V: TRBV4-2; CDR3: CASSQEWASGSYEQYF
V: TRBV2; CDR3: CASSIVNEQFF
V: TRBV5-1; CDR3: CASSFPDGLYNEQFF
V: TRBV7-2; CDR3: CASSLVRKTQYF
V: TRBV18; CDR3: CASSPSGNTREKLFF
V: TRBV29-1; CDR3: CSVGQGRETQYF
V: TRBV5-1; CDR3: CASSLSGDGYTF
V: TRBV7-9; CDR3: CASSLWGQGGYGYTF
V: TRBV4-3; CDR3: CASSQVSETGGYGYTF
V: TRBV11-1; CDR3: CASRREEYTEAFF
V: TRBV6-5; CDR3: CASRLGLQGGEQYF
V: TRBV7-3; CDR3: CASSHGTGTNSPLHF
V: TRBV5-1; CDR3: CASSSGTALNYGYTF
V: TRBV18; CDR3: CASSPPNRQGRGNEQFF
V: TRBV2; CDR3: CASSTGPNYGYTF
V: TRBV5-1; CDR3: CASSGDSLFMNTEAFF